This TCR beta chain was observed in a study of PD-1 blockade in classical Hodgkin lymphoma. Study conclusions and caveats: Why the repertoires differ is still unclear, perhaps disease activity or prior therapy. At baseline, newly diagnosed patients reportedly showed less TCR diversity than healthy donors.

TCRdb keeps only in-frame clones here, not all; method: immunoSEQ multiplex PCR. The sample has approximately 30,000 clones; approximately 80% are singletons. Notes on this clone: The antigen remains undetermined.

Germline V gene lookup returns CDR1 SGHDT and CDR2 YYEEEE. The CDR3 totals 13 residues. V lost 4 bases to trimming and J lost 3 bases, with 11 bases between them. Relapses following autologous stem cell transplantation were seen in all patients, with brentuximab vedotin exposure varying. Starting with thawed PBMCs, CD4+ T cells were purified by magnetic negative selection. Material: CD4+ T cells from blood, obtained at baseline. The chain carries TRBV5-6 and TRBJ2-7, with D tentatively TRBD1 (5 bases). This clonotype originated in a human donor with classical Hodgkin lymphoma. The CDR3: CASSPSQVYEQYF. The CDR3 nucleotides are TGTGCCAGCAGCCCCTCACAGGTCTACGAGCAGTACTTC.